The present TCR beta chain was sequenced within a study of blood T cells in healthy people across ages. PCR was performed a second time for roughly 7 to 11 cycles using a sample-barcoded 5' primer and a J-beta primer mix. One entry per CDR3 protein, called by TCRdb with MiXCR from the 5' RACE reads. This sample carries 650,000 to 1,000,000 distinct CDR3 sequences, 35% to 60% of them seen once, and the ten largest clones take around 18%. With 3 bases removed from V and 0 bases from J, the gap between germline ends came to 15 bases. The CDR3 totals 16 residues. Germline CDR1 DFQATT, CDR2 SNEGSKA (reference sequence).

The sequencing input was blood. This receptor was obtained from an elderly man in good health. J is TRBJ2-1 and V is TRBV20-1, with D uncertain. CDR3 nucleotides: TGCAGTGCTAGCCCCCTGGACGCTAGCTCCTACAATGAGCAGTTCTTC. Translated, it gives CSASPLDASSYNEQFF.